This TCR beta chain was sequenced during a study of blood T cell repertoires in COVID-19. Study context: Acute-phase and convalescent COVID-19 samples originated in the United States, Italy and Spain. Nucleic acid was either cDNA or gDNA, and it came from T cells, B-cell-depleted T cells, or PBMCs.

Authors' methods: Amplification of reference gene primers was used by the study to estimate nucleated cell counts. Measured with immunoSEQ multiplex PCR; TCRdb has only the in-frame clones, and not every one. V and J calls and clone size are as listed in that table; D and trimming were resolved from the DNA. The data contain about 350,000 clones, 91% of them seen just once; the ten biggest clones take up roughly 3.5%. V lost 3 bases and J 4 bases, leaving 12 bases between the germline ends. Germline V gene sequence: CDR1 ENHRY, CDR2 SYGVKD. CDR3 length: 14 residues. The rearrangement links TRBV10-3 to TRBJ1-1; tentative D call: TRBD1 (6 bases). The sequence came from a woman aged 18-29 years who had recovered from COVID-19. Sequencing input: peripheral blood. As DNA, the CDR3 is TGTGCCATCAGTGAAGCCACAGGGTTCACTGAAGCTTTCTTT. Amino acids: CAISEATGFTEAFF.